A selection of T cell receptor beta chains follows, all from one sample in a study of shared T cell receptors in the human thymus. TCRdb keeps only in-frame clones here, not all; method: immunoSEQ multiplex PCR. The sample yields under 850,000 clones, around 89% seen once. A further study also used this sample, focusing on human thymus T cells.

Sequencing used thymocytes. The receptors stem from a boy in the first two years of life with a congenital heart defect. The CDR3 runs from the conserved cysteine through the conserved F or W. D genes are given only for firm matches. The size entry is marked missing in some rows and otherwise reads once, few, many or a size class.

j_gene,abundance,d_gene,v_gene,CDR3nt,CDR3aa
TRBJ2-5,-,-,TRBV21-1,TGTGCCAGCAGCAAAAGGACAGGGGTTGAGACCCAGTACTTC,CASSKRTGVETQYF
TRBJ2-7,-,TRBD1,TRBV7-3,TGTGCCAGCAGCCTAACAGGGACAGGGGGCTGCGAGCAGTACTTC,CASSLTGTGGCEQYF
TRBJ2-7,-,-,TRBV5-4,TGTGCCAGCAGCTTCGGCGGGGTCGAGCAGTACTTC,CASSFGGVEQYF
TRBJ2-1,-,-,TRBV27,TGTGCCAGCAGTTTAACCATCCTAGGTGTAGGGACTCCCTACAATGAGCAGTTCTTC,CASSLTILGVGTPYNEQFF
TRBJ2-1,-,TRBD1,TRBV5-1,TGCGCCAGCAGCCCGGGACAGGGAGAAGAAGAGAACTCCTACAATGAGCAGTTCTTC,CASSPGQGEEENSYNEQFF
TRBJ2-7,-,-,TRBV13,TGTGCCAGCAGCTTAAAGGTTAGGAGGCGGACCCACTACGAGCAGTACTTC,CASSLKVRRRTHYEQYF
TRBJ2-1,-,TRBD2,TRBV5-1,TGCGCCAGCAGCTTGGCTCGTAGGACTAGCGGGAGGGAGAGATACAATGAGCAGTTCTTC,CASSLARRTSGRERYNEQFF
TRBJ2-3,once,TRBD2,TRBV19,TGTGCCAGTAGTACCCCGGGACTAGCGGGAGGCCCCCTCCCAGATACGCAGTATTTT,CASSTPGLAGGPLPDTQYF
TRBJ1-5,-,-,TRBV4-3,TGCGCCAGCAGCCAAGATTGGGGGCTAGGACAGCCCCAGCATTTT,CASSQDWGLGQPQHF
TRBJ2-7,-,-,TRBV2,TGTGCCAGCAGTGGACCCGGGAACTACGAGCAGTACTTC,CASSGPGNYEQYF
TRBJ2-4,-,-,TRBV18,TGTGCCAGCTCACCCCAGGGGGGCAGACTAGCCAAAAACATTCAGTACTTC,CASSPQGGRLAKNIQYF
TRBJ2-3,-,TRBD2,TRBV9,TGTGCCAGCAGCGGGGGACTAGCGGGAGATAATCCAGATACGCAGTATTTT,CASSGGLAGDNPDTQYF
TRBJ2-2,-,-,TRBV9,TGTGCCAGCAGCGTAGCTCTTGGGGGCGCCACCGGGGAGCTGTTTTTT,CASSVALGGATGELFF
TRBJ2-7,-,-,TRBV7-6,TGTGCCAGCAGCCCCCGGGCGCAGGGATTAGGGAACGAGCAGTACTTC,CASSPRAQGLGNEQYF
TRBJ2-5,-,TRBD1,TRBV5-4,TGTGCCAGCAGCTTGTGTCTTGGGACAGGGAGAGGCCAAGAGACCCAGTACTTC,CASSLCLGTGRGQETQYF
TRBJ1-2,-,TRBD1,TRBV7-8,TGTGCCAGCAGCTTAGGAGCAAACAGGGGGGAAAGCTACACCTTC,CASSLGANRGESYTF
TRBJ2-7,-,-,TRBV7-7,TGTGCCAGCACCCCGGCCGGACTCCAGGGGGAGCAGTACTTC,CASTPAGLQGEQYF